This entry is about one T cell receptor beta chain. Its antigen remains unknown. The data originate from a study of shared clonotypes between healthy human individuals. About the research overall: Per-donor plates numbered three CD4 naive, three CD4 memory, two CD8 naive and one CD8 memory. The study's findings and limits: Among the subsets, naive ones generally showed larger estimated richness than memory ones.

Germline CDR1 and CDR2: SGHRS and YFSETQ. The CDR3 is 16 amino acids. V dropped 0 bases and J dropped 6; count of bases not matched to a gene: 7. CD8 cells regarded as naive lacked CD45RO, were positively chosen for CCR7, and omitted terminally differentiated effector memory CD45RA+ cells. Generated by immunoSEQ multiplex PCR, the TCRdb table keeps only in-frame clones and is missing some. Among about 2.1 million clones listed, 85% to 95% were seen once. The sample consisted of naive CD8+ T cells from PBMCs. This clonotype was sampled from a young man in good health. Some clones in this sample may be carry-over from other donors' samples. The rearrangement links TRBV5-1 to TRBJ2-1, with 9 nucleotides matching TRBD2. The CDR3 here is CASSLGAGGPGNEQFF. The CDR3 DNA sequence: TGCGCCAGCAGCTTGGGGGCGGGAGGGCCTGGCAATGAGCAGTTCTTC.